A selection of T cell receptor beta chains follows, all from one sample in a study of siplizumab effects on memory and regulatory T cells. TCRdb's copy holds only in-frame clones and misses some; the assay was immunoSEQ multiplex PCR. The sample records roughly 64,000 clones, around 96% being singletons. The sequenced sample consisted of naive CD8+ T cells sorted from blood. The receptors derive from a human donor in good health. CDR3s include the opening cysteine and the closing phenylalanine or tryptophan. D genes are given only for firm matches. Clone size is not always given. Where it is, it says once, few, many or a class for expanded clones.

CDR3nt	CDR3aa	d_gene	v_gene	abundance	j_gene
TGTGCCACCGCCGGGGGGCTGAACACCGGGGAGCTGTTTTTT	CATAGGLNTGELFF	NA	TRBV27	NA	TRBJ2-2
TGTGCCAGCAGCGGAAACCTAGCGGGGGGGCTTGGAGATACGCAGTATTTT	CASSGNLAGGLGDTQYF	TRBD2	TRBV5-4	NA	TRBJ2-3
TGTGCCAGCAGCGTAGCCACAGGGGGCGAAACCTATGGCTACACCTTC	CASSVATGGETYGYTF	TRBD1	TRBV9	NA	TRBJ1-2
TGCGCCAGCAGCCTTTCCGGGACGGCTGCGTCTGGCTACACCTTC	CASSLSGTAASGYTF	NA	TRBV4-1	NA	TRBJ1-2
TGCGCCAGCAGCTTGGGTGGCCAGGGGGCTCCCTACGAGCAGTACTTC	CASSLGGQGAPYEQYF	TRBD1	TRBV5-1	NA	TRBJ2-7
TGTGCCAGTAGCGTTACGGGGTCTCTACTCTACGAGCAGTACTTC	CASSVTGSLLYEQYF	NA	TRBV19	NA	TRBJ2-7
TGTGCCAGCAGCTTGCGTGGGGGTGAAGCTTTCTTT	CASSLRGGEAFF	NA	TRBV5-4	NA	TRBJ1-1
TGTGCCAGCACCTACGGGGATCGTTATGGCTACACCTTC	CASTYGDRYGYTF	NA	TRBV7-9	NA	TRBJ1-2
TGTGCCAGTAGTATACAGCAAAGCTCTGGAAACACCATATATTTT	CASSIQQSSGNTIYF	NA	TRBV19	NA	TRBJ1-3
TGCGCCAGCAGTCAACCGGGACAGGGTAATTCACCCCTCCACTTT	CASSQPGQGNSPLHF	TRBD1	TRBV23-1	NA	TRBJ1-6
TGTGCCAGATTCCCTTTGAGTGGCCATGAGCAGTTCTTC	CARFPLSGHEQFF	NA	TRBV21-1	once	TRBJ2-1
TGTGCCAGCAGCTCAACGGGGGGGGAGAATGAGCAGTTCTTC	CASSSTGGENEQFF	TRBD2	TRBV7-6	NA	TRBJ2-1
TGTGCCAGCAGCGTTTGGAGCTCCTACAATGAGCAGTTCTTC	CASSVWSSYNEQFF	NA	TRBV9	NA	TRBJ2-1
TGTGCCGCTTCCGGGACAGGGGGTATGGATGGCTACACCTTC	CAASGTGGMDGYTF	TRBD1	TRBV7-2	NA	TRBJ1-2
TGTGCCAGCAGCTTATTTACAGGGAGCACTGAAGCTTTCTTT	CASSLFTGSTEAFF	NA	TRBV5-4	NA	TRBJ1-1
TGCGCCAGCAGCCAAGGAGGAACAGGACAAGAGACCCAGTACTTC	CASSQGGTGQETQYF	NA	TRBV4-1	NA	TRBJ2-5
TGTGCCAGCGGGTCCGGGCCAAACCCGTCCGAGCAGTACTTC	CASGSGPNPSEQYF	NA	TRBV7-6	NA	TRBJ2-7
TGTGCCAGTAGTATTTACGGGGGGGGATCCTACAATGAGCAGTTCTTC	CASSIYGGGSYNEQFF	TRBD2	TRBV19	NA	TRBJ2-1
TGTGCCAGCAGTTTAGGAGAGACCCAGTACTTC	CASSLGETQYF	NA	TRBV27	NA	TRBJ2-5
TGTGCCAGCAGTCCGAACAGTTATGAAGCTTTCTTT	CASSPNSYEAFF	NA	TRBV27	NA	TRBJ1-1
TGTGCCAGCAGGGGGGCAACTAATGAAAAACTGTTTTTT	CASRGATNEKLFF	NA	TRBV4-2	NA	TRBJ1-4
TGCGCCAGCAGCCGTTCCCACCCCCCCGGGGAGCTGTTTTTT	CASSRSHPPGELFF	NA	TRBV4-3	NA	TRBJ2-2
TGTGCCAGCAGGTCTCAAGGCTTTCAGTTCTTC	CASRSQGFQFF	NA	TRBV6-5	NA	TRBJ2-1
TGTGCCAGCAGCCTTCTAGGGGGGACAGGGGGCAATGAGCAGTTCTTC	CASSLLGGTGGNEQFF	TRBD1	TRBV9	NA	TRBJ2-1
TGTGCCAGCAGCGGGGGACAGGGGCCGGGAGAGACCCAGTACTTC	CASSGGQGPGETQYF	TRBD1	TRBV9	NA	TRBJ2-5
TGTGCCAGTATTCAAGGGGCTTCCGGGGAGCTGTTTTTT	CASIQGASGELFF	NA	TRBV19	NA	TRBJ2-2
TGCGCCAGCAGCCAGCTAGCGGGGGCCGGGGATACGCAGTATTTT	CASSQLAGAGDTQYF	TRBD2	TRBV4-1	NA	TRBJ2-3
TGTGCCAGTAGTGGGGTCGTGGGGAGCTCCTACGAGCAGTACTTC	CASSGVVGSSYEQYF	NA	TRBV19	NA	TRBJ2-7
TGTGCCAGCAGACTTTCTGCGGGGCATGGCTACACCTTC	CASRLSAGHGYTF	NA	TRBV28	NA	TRBJ1-2
TGTGCCAGCAGCTTAACTAGCGGGGGGGCAGATACGCAGTATTTT	CASSLTSGGADTQYF	TRBD2	TRBV11-2	NA	TRBJ2-3
TGTGCCAGTAGGGTTCTCACTGAAGCTTTCTTT	CASRVLTEAFF	NA	TRBV19	NA	TRBJ1-1
TGTGCCAGCAGTTGGAGTCCCTACAATGAGCAGTTCTTC	CASSWSPYNEQFF	NA	TRBV6-6	once	TRBJ2-1
TGTGCCAGCAGTTTGGCAGGTACTAACTATGGCTACACCTTC	CASSLAGTNYGYTF	NA	TRBV27	NA	TRBJ1-2